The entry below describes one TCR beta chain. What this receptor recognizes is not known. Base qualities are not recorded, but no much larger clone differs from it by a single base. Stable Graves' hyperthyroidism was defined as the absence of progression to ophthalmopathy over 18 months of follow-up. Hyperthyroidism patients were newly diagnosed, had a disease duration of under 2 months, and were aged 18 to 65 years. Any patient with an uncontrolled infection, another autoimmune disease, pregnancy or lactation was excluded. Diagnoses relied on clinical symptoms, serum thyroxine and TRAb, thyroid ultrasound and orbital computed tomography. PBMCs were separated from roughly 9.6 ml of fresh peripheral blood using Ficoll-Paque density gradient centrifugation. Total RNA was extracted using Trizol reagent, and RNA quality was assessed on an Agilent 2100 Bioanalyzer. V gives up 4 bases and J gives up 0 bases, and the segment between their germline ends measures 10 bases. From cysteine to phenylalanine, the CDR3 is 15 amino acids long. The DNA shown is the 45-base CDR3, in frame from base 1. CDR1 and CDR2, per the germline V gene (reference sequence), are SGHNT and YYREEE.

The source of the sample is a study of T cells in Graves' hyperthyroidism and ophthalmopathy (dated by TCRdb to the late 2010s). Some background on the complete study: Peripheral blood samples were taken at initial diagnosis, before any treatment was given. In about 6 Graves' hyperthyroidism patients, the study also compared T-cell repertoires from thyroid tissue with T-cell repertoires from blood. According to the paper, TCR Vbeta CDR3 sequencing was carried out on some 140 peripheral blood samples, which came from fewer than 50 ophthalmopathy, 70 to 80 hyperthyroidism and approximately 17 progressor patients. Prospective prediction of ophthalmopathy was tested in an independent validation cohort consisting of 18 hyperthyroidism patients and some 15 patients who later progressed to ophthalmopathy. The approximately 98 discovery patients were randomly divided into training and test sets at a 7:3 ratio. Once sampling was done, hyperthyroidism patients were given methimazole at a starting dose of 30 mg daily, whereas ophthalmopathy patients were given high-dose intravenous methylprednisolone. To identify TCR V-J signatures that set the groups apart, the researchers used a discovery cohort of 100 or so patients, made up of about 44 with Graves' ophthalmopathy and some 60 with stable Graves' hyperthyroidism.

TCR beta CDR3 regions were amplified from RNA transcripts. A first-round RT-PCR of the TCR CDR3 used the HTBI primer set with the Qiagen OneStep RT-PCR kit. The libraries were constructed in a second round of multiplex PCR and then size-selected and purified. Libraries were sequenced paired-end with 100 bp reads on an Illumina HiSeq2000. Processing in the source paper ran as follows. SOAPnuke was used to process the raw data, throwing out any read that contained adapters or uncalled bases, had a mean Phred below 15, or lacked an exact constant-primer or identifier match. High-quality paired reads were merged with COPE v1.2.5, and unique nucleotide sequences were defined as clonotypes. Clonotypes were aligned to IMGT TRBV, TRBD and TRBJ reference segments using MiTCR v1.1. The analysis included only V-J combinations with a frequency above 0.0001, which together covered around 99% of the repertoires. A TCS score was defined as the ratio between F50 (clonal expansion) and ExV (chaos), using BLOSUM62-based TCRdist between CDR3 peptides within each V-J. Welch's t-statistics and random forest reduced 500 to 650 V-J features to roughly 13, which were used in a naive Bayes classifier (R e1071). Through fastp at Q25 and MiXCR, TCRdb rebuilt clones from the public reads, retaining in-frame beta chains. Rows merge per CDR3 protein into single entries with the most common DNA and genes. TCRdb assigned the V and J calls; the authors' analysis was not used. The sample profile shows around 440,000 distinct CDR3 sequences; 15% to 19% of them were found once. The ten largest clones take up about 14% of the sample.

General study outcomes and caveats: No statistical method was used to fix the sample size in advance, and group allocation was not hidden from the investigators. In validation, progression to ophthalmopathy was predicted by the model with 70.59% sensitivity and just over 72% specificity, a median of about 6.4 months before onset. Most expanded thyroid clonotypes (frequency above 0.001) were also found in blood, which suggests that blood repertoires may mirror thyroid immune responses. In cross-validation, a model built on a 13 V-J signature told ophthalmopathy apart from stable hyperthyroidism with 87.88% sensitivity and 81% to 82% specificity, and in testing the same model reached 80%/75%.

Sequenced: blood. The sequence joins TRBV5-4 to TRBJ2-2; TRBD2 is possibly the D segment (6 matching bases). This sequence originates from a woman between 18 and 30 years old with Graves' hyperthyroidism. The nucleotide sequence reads TGTGCCAGCAGCGCGGGACTGACGAACACCGGGGAGCTGTTTTTT. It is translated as CASSAGLTNTGELFF.